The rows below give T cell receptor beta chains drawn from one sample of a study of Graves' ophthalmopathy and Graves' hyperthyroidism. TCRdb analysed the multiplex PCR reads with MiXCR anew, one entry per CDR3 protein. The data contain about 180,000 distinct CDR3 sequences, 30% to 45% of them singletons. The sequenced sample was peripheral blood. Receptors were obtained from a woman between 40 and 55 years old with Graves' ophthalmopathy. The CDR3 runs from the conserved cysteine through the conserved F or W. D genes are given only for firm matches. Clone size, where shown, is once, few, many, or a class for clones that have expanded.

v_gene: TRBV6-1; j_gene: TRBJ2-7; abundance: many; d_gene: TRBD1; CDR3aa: CASSASGTGLNEQYF; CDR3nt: TGTGCCAGCAGTGCGTCCGGGACAGGGTTGAACGAGCAGTACTTC
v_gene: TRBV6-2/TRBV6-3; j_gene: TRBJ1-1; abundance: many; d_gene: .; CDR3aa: CASTDRRTGEAFF; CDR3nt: TGTGCCAGCACTGACAGGAGAACGGGTGAAGCTTTCTTT
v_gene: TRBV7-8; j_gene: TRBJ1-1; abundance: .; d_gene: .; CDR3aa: CASLKGELNTEAFF; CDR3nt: TGTGCCAGCTTAAAGGGGGAATTGAACACTGAAGCTTTCTTT
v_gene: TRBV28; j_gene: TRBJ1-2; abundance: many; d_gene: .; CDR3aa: CASRRSGGPKANYGYTF; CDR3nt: TGTGCCAGCAGACGTAGTGGAGGGCCGAAAGCTAACTATGGCTACACCTTC
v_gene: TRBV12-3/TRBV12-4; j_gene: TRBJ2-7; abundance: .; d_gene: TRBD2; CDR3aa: CASSLSGGASEQYF; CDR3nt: TGTGCCAGCAGTTTATCGGGGGGGGCAAGCGAGCAGTACTTC
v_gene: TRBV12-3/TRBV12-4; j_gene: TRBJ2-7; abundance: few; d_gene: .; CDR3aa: CASSWGGQRYEQYF; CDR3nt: TGTGCCAGCAGCTGGGGGGGGCAAAGGTACGAGCAGTACTTC
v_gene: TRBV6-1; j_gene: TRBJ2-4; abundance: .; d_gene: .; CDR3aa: CASSRASFLAKNIQYF; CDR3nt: TGTGCCAGCAGTCGGGCGAGTTTTCTAGCCAAAAACATTCAGTACTTC
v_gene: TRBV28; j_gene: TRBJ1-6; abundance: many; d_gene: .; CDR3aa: CASGRLRNSPLHF; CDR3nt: TGTGCCAGCGGGAGGCTGAGAAATTCACCCCTCCACTTT
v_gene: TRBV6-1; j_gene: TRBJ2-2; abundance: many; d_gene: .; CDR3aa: CASRNNGLNTGELFF; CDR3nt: TGTGCCAGCAGGAACAACGGGCTGAACACCGGGGAGCTGTTTTTT
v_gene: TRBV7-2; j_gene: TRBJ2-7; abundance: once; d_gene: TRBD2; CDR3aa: CASSLAPTREGEQYF; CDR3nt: TGTGCCAGCAGCTTAGCTCCGACAAGGGAGGGCGAGCAGTACTTC
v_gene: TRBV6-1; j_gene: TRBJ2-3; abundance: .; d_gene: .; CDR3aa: CASSQGIGTDTQYF; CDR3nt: TGTGCCAGCAGTCAGGGGATAGGCACAGATACGCAGTATTTT
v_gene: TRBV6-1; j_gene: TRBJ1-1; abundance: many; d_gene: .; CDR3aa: CASRPGILNTEAFF; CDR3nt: TGTGCCAGCAGACCAGGGATCTTGAACACTGAAGCTTTCTTT
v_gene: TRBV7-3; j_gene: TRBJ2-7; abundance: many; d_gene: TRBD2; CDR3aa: CASSLASGSSYEQYF; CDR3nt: TGTGCCAGCAGCTTGGCTAGCGGGTCATCCTACGAGCAGTACTTC
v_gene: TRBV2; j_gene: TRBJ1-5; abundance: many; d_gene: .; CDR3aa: CASTGGDQPQHF; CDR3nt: TGTGCCAGCACTGGGGGGGATCAGCCCCAGCATTTT
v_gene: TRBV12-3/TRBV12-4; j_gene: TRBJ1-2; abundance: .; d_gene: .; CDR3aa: CATLPRARKGYGYTF; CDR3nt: TGTGCCACCCTTCCCCGGGCCAGAAAGGGCTATGGCTACACCTTC
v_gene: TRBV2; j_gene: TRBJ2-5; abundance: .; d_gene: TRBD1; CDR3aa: CATKQGTVQETQYF; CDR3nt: TGTGCCACCAAACAGGGGACCGTACAAGAGACCCAGTACTTC
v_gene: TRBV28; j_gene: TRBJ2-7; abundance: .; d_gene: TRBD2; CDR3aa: CASSLFGLAVMGEQYF; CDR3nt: TGTGCCAGCAGTTTATTTGGGCTAGCGGTGATGGGCGAGCAGTACTTC
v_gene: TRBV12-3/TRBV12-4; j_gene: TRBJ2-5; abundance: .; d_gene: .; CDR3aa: CASSPNVGRGQETQYF; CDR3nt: TGTGCCAGCAGCCCCAACGTCGGTAGGGGCCAAGAGACCCAGTACTTC
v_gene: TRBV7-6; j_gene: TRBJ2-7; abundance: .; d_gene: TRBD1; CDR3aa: CASSPYRGSLGKQYF; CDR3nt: TGTGCCAGCAGCCCCTACAGGGGATCTTTGGGGAAGCAGTACTTC
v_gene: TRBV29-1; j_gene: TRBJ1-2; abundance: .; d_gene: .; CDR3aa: CSVGEGSYGYTF; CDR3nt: TGCAGCGTTGGGGAGGGGAGCTATGGCTACACCTTC
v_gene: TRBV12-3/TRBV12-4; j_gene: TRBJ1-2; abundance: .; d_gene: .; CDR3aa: CASQGSNYGYTF; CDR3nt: TGTGCCAGCCAGGGGTCTAACTATGGCTACACCTTC
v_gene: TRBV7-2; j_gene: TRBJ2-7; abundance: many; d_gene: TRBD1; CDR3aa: CASSPTGFYPEQYF; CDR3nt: TGTGCCAGCAGCCCGACAGGGTTTTATCCCGAGCAGTACTTC
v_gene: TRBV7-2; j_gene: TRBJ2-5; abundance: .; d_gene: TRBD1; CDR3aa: CASSPQTGPKETQYF; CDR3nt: TGTGCCAGCAGCCCCCAGACAGGGCCAAAAGAGACCCAGTACTTC
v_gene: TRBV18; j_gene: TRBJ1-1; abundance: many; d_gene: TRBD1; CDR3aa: CASSPRTGDRDTEAFF; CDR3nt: TGTGCCAGCTCACCACGGACAGGGGATAGGGACACTGAAGCTTTCTTT
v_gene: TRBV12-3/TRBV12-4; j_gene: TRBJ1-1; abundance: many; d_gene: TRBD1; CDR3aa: CASADRDRGNTEAFF; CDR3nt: TGTGCCAGCGCCGACAGGGACCGGGGGAACACTGAAGCTTTCTTT
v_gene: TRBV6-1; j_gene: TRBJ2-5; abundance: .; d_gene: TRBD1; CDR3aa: CASSQNRGLMLETQYF; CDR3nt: TGTGCCAGCAGTCAGAACAGGGGGCTAATGCTAGAGACCCAGTACTTC
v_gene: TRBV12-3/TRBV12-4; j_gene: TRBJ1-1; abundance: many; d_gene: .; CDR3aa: CASTGDTWNTEAFF; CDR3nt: TGTGCCAGCACCGGGGACACCTGGAACACTGAAGCTTTCTTT
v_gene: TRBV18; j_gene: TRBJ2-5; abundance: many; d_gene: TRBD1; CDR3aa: CASSPLGTGETQYF; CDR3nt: TGTGCCAGCTCACCACTTGGGACAGGAGAGACCCAGTACTTC
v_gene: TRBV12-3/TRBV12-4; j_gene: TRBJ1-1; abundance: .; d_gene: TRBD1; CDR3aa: CASRGQDHYPFF; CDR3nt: TGTGCCAGCAGGGGACAGGATCATTACCCTTTCTTT
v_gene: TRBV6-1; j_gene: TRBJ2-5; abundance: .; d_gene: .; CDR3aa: CASSPPQGTQYF; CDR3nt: TGTGCCAGCAGCCCCCCCCAGGGGACCCAGTACTTC
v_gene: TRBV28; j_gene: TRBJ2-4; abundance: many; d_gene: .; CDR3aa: CASSLPLAKNIQYF; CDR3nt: TGTGCCAGCAGTTTACCCCTAGCCAAAAACATTCAGTACTTC
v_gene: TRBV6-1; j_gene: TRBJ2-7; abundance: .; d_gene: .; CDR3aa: CASSDQGGTYEQYF; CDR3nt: TGTGCCAGCAGTGACCAGGGTGGCACCTACGAGCAGTACTTC
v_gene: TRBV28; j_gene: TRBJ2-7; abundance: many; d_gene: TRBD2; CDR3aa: CASSENSGGRHYEQYF; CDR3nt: TGTGCCAGCAGTGAGAACAGCGGGGGGAGACACTACGAGCAGTACTTC
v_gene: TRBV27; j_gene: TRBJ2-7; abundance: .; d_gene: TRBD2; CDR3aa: CASSRLAGGNYEQYF; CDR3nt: TGTGCCAGCAGTCGCCTGGCGGGAGGTAACTACGAGCAGTACTTC
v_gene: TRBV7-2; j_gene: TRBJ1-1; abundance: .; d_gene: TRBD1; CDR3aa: CASSLTGGRTLEAFF; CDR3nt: TGTGCCAGCAGCTTAACAGGGGGCCGGACCCTTGAAGCTTTCTTT
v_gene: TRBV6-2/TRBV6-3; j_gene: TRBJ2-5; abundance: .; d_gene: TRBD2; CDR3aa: CASSSSRLAGDVARETQYF; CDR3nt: TGTGCCAGCAGCTCAAGTCGGCTAGCGGGAGACGTGGCGCGAGAGACCCAGTACTTC
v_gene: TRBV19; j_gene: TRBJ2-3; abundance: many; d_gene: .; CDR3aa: CASSMESDTQYF; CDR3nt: TGTGCCAGTAGTATGGAGTCAGATACGCAGTATTTT
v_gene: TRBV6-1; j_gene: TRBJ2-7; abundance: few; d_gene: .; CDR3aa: CASGSTGFSYEQYF; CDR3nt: TGTGCCAGCGGCTCAACAGGGTTTTCCTACGAGCAGTACTTC
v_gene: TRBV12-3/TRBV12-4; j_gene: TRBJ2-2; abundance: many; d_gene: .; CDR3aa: CASSSRGGTGELFF; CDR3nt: TGTGCCAGCAGTTCTAGGGGTGGCACCGGGGAGCTGTTTTTT
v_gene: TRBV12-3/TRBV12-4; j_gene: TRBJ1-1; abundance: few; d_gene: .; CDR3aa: CASSQSEGTEAFF; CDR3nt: TGTGCCAGCAGTCAATCGGAGGGCACTGAAGCTTTCTTT
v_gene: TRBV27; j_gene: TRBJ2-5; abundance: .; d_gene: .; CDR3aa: CASGLSLRGETQYF; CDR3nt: TGTGCCAGCGGTTTGTCCCTCCGGGGTGAGACCCAGTACTTC
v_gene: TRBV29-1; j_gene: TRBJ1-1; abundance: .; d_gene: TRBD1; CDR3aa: CSALQGLNTEAFF; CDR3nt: TGCAGCGCTCTACAGGGGCTGAACACTGAAGCTTTCTTT
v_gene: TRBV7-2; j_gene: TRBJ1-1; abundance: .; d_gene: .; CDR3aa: CASSLVAWTPRNTEAFF; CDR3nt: TGTGCCAGCAGCTTAGTCGCATGGACACCGAGGAACACTGAAGCTTTCTTT
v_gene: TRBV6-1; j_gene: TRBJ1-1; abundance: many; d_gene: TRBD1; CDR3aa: CASSDEGAVMNTEAFF; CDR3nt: TGTGCCAGCAGTGATGAGGGGGCCGTCATGAACACTGAAGCTTTCTTT
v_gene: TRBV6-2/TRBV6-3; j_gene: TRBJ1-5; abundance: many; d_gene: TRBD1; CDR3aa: CASSQDRRSNQPQHF; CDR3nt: TGTGCCAGCAGCCAGGACAGGCGCAGCAATCAGCCCCAGCATTTT
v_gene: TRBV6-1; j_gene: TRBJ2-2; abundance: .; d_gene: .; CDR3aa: CASSVHTGNTGELFF; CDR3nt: TGTGCCAGCAGCGTCCACACAGGGAACACCGGGGAGCTGTTTTTT
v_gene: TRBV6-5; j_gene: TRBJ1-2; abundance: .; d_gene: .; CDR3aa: CASSYSSPTYGYTF; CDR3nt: TGTGCCAGCAGTTACTCGTCCCCAACCTATGGCTACACCTTC
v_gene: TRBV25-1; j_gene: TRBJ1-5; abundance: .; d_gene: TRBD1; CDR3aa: CASSAGQINQPQHF; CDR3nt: TGTGCCAGCAGTGCGGGACAGATCAATCAGCCCCAGCATTTT
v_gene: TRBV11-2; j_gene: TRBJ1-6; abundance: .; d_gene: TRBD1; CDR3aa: CASSLGQDTSPLHF; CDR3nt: TGTGCCAGCAGCTTGGGACAGGACACTTCACCCCTCCACTTT
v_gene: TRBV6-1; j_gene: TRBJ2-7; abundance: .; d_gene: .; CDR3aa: CASSVWTTPGEQYF; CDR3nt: TGTGCCAGCAGTGTGTGGACTACCCCCGGCGAGCAGTACTTC
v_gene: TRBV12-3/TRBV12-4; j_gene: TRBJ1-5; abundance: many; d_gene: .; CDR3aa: CASSASRAQHF; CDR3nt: TGTGCCAGCAGTGCGAGTAGGGCCCAGCATTTT
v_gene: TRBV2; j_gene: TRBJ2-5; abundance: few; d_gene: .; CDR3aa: CASSEQAYETQYF; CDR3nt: TGTGCCAGCAGTGAACAGGCCTACGAGACCCAGTACTTC
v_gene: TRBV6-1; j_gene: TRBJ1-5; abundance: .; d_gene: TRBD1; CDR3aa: CASRRDRVRDSNQPQHF; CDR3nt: TGTGCCAGCCGGCGGGACAGGGTTCGCGATAGCAATCAGCCCCAGCATTTT